This passage covers 10 T cell receptor beta chains from one sample sequenced in a study of cytomegalovirus exposure and HLA in healthy donors. The PCR used 60 Vbeta and 13 Jbeta primers. Assay: immunoSEQ multiplex PCR; the TCRdb copy retains only in-frame clones and omits some. The sample holds roughly 92,000 clones, around 80% seen once. Sequenced input: PBMCs. Receptors were obtained from a woman aged 50 to 65 in good health and CMV-seropositive.

This chain uses TRBV6-6 with TRBJ1-2, with D maybe TRBD1 (5 bases). Germline V gives CDR1 MNHNY, CDR2 SVGAGI (reference sequence). The CDR3 is 13 residues long. V lost 2 bases and J lost 8, with 12 bases in between. The CDR3 region has the DNA TGTGCCAGCAGTTACAGGGGTCTTCAAGGCTACACCTTC. Protein sequence: CASSYRGLQGYTF.

V and J are TRBV11-3 and TRBJ1-1, with no clear D. Deletions cut 7 bases from V and 4 bases from J, with 16 bases between. Germline V gives CDR1 SGHNT, CDR2 YENEEA. The CDR3 sequence is 14 residues long. The CDR3 protein is CASTHAEQTTEAFF. The CDR3 DNA follows: TGTGCCAGCACCCACGCCGAACAGACCACTGAAGCTTTCTTT.

The gene calls are TRBV11-3 and TRBJ1-2, with a weak D call TRBD1 (6 bases). V gave up 5 bases and J gave up 1 base, with 14 bases separating them. This CDR3 comprises 15 residues. Germline CDR1 and CDR2: SGHNT and YENEEA. The CDR3 sequence: CASSPGGAINYGYTF. In nucleotides, the CDR3 is TGTGCCAGCAGCCCCGGGGGGGCTATTAACTATGGCTACACCTTC. Drawing the rest from reference TRBV11-3 and TRBJ1-2, the complete variable domain is EAGVVQSPRYKIIEKKQPVAFWCNPISGHNTLYWYLQNLGQGPELLIRYENEEAVDDSQLPKDRFSAERLKGVDSTLKIQPAELGDSAVYLCASSPGGAINYGYTFGSGTRLTVV.

The chain has TRBV2 and TRBJ1-3; 9 bases fit TRBD1. V gave up 8 bases and J gave up 3 bases; unmatched junction bases: 5. Germline lookup yields CDR1 SNHLY and CDR2 FYNNEI. This CDR3 is 14 amino acids long. The CDR3 sequence is CASLQGANGNTIYF. DNA for the CDR3: TGTGCCAGCCTACAGGGGGCGAATGGAAACACCATATATTTT.

The rearrangement joins TRBV5-1 to TRBJ1-2; TRBD1 agrees at 7 bases. Germline assignment: CDR1 SGHRS and CDR2 YFSETQ. There are 17 residues in the CDR3. Trimming at V came to 4 bases and at J to 5 bases, leaving 17 bases not matched to a gene. This chain's CDR3 is CASSLTDRDSWDYGYTF. The CDR3 bases are TGCGCCAGCAGCCTCACGGACCGGGACAGTTGGGATTATGGCTACACCTTC.

This clone was seen more than once but under ten times. The DNA of the CDR3 is TGTGCCAGCAGCCCGGACAGCCGGCCCAATGAGCAGTTCTTC. Protein product: CASSPDSRPNEQFF. This sequence joins TRBV9 and TRBJ2-1; D may be TRBD1 (6 bases). CDR3 size: 14 residues. Germline V gene sequence: CDR1 SGDLS, CDR2 YYNGEE. Trimming cost V 4 bases and J 6 bases, with 14 bases left between them.

The genes are TRBV7-9 and TRBJ2-2, with D unresolved. Trimming cost V 1 base and J 4 bases, with 4 bases left between them. The CDR3 spans 13 residues. Germline V lookup: CDR1 SEHNR, CDR2 FQNEAQ (reference sequence). CDR3 residues: CASSLDSTGELFF. CDR3 bases: TGTGCCAGCAGCTTAGACAGCACCGGGGAGCTGTTTTTT.

This clone has a handful of counts. The chain uses TRBV5-6 and TRBJ1-2, with 10 nucleotides matching TRBD1. The V segment lost 2 bases and the J segment 8 bases; nucleotides outside the gene matches: 6. This CDR3 has 14 residues. CDR1 SGHDT and CDR2 YYEEEE come from the germline V gene. The chain's CDR3 is CASSLKTGGLGYTF. The DNA for the CDR3 is TGTGCCAGCAGCTTAAAGACAGGGGGCTTAGGCTACACCTTC.

The chain couples TRBV5-8 to TRBJ1-6; TRBD1 might be the D (5 bases). Germline CDR1 and CDR2: SGHTS and YDEGEE. Deletions cut 4 bases from V and 6 bases from J, with 17 bases between. The CDR3 contains 16 residues. The CDR3 protein is CASSPQRGWPNSPLHF. CDR3 bases: TGTGCCAGCAGCCCCCAACGGGGGTGGCCTAATTCACCCCTCCACTTT.

This clone was observed a handful of times. The chain links TRBV6-4 to TRBJ1-2; D may be TRBD1 (6 bases). The CDR3 runs to 13 residues. Trimming shortened V by 5 bases and J by 2 bases, and 9 bases separated the two germline ends. The germline CDR1 and CDR2 sequences are MRHNA and SNTAGT. The CDR3 sequence is CASSRDINYGYTF. CDR3 bases: TGTGCCAGCAGTCGGGACATCAACTATGGCTACACCTTC.